A single sample gave rise to the 23 T cell receptor beta chains below, sequenced in a study of tumor-infiltrating lymphocytes in glioblastoma multiforme (dated by TCRdb to 2015 to 2018). The data were produced on an Illumina HiSeq 2500. TCRB libraries were built from RNA via three nested multiplex PCR rounds using a modified ARM-PCR protocol with multiple V-beta primers and a C-beta primer. The public reads were reanalyzed by TCRdb: fastp trimming at Q25, MiXCR alignment, in-frame beta chains only. Each CDR3 protein appears once, grouped with its most common genes and DNA. The sample contains tens of thousands of distinct CDR3 sequences, about 58% of them found a single time. The ten largest clones take up approximately 35% of the sample. Sequenced material: brain tumor tissue. These receptors were collected from a male donor with glioblastoma.

In this sample, this clonotype turned up once. CDR3 loop: CTSSGRGREQYF. For the CDR3, the DNA is TGTACTAGCAGCGGACGGGGGCGCGAGCAGTACTTC. The rearrangement links TRBV11-1 to TRBJ2-7, with D perhaps TRBD1 or TRBD2 (6 bases each). In germline, CDR1 is SGHAT, CDR2 FQDESV (reference sequence). The CDR3 sequence is 12 residues long.

Details on this clonotype: This may arise from a read error, as a much more abundant clone is one base away. This chain uses TRBV10-3 with TRBJ1-2; D may be TRBD1 (5 bases). Germline values: CDR1 ENHRY, CDR2 SYGVKD. CDR3 length: 16 amino acids. The CDR3 spells CPISDPTGPGNYGYTF. The CDR3 DNA sequence: TGTCCCATCAGTGACCCGACGGGACCAGGGAACTATGGCTACACCTTC.

The table lists this clonotype with many counts. V usage is TRBV6-1 and J usage is TRBJ2-7, with 10 bases fitting TRBD2. V trimming: 6 bases; J trimming: 5 bases; junction bases outside the gene matches: 7. Germline CDR1 is MNHNS and CDR2 is SASEGT. CDR3 length: 14 amino acids. The CDR3 DNA reads TGTGCCAGCAGGATAGGGCTAGCGGGAGACGAGCAGTACTTC. Amino acids: CASRIGLAGDEQYF.

This clonotype is deemed medium-sized. This chain connects TRBV4-1 to TRBJ1-4; D is unclear. The V end was cut by 1 base, the J end by 7 bases, with 4 bases between. Per the germline V gene, CDR1 is MGHRA and CDR2 is YSYEKL. The CDR3 sequence is 12 residues long. This chain's CDR3 is CASSQVTEKLFF. As DNA, the CDR3 is TGCGCCAGCAGCCAAGTTACTGAAAAACTGTTTTTT.

As to this clonotype: The final CDR3 position lacks the conserved phenylalanine or tryptophan, pointing to a likely read error. This chain links TRBV29-1 with TRBJ1-1; D ambiguous. CDR3 length equals 13 residues. CDR1 is SQVTM and CDR2 is ANQGSEA in the germline V gene. DNA of the CDR3: TGCAGCGGAATGGGCAACCAGAACACTGTAGCTTTCCTT. Translating gives CSGMGNQNTVAFL.

A word on this clonotype: Its ends do not fully match the called genes, so a read error is possible. The genes are TRBV20-1 and TRBJ2-1; D is possibly TRBD2 (5 bases). CDR3 length: 13 amino acids. The germline V gene encodes CDR1 DFQATT and CDR2 SNEGSKA (reference sequence). The CDR3 loop reads CSVRGGRDDEQFF. The DNA of the CDR3 is TGCAGTGTTAGAGGCGGGCGAGATGATGAGCAGTTCTTC.

This clonotype is labeled as medium-sized. This chain uses TRBV20-1 with TRBJ2-1, with 15 bases fitting TRBD2. The V gene's germline CDR1 is DFQATT and CDR2 SNEGSKA (reference sequence). V shed 4 bases, J shed 8 bases, and the junction held 3 bases outside the gene matches. CDR3 length equals 14 residues. CDR3 in DNA: TGCAGTGCTAAGGGACTAGCGGGAGGACATGAGCAGTTCTTC. Protein sequence: CSAKGLAGGHEQFF.

With respect to this clonotype: This may come from a read error, since a much larger clone is one base off. This chain joins TRBV5-1 and TRBJ2-1, with 7 bases lining up with TRBD2. Per germline, CDR1 SGHRS and CDR2 YFSETQ. This CDR3 spans 17 amino acids. The J segment lost 8 bases and the V segment lost 4 bases, leaving 18 bases of the junction unmatched. The CDR3 DNA sequence: TGCGCCAGCAGCCTCGGGACTAACGGGAGTCCCCGCGATGAGCAGTTCTTC. It codes for CASSLGTNGSPRDEQFF.

The rearrangement joins TRBV9 to TRBJ2-3, with 7 bases matching TRBD2. In germline, CDR1 is SGDLS, CDR2 YYNGEE. The CDR3 runs 17 residues. J was trimmed by 0 bases and V by 2 bases; bases with no gene match: 9. The chain's CDR3 is CASSVSGGTTSTDTQYF. The DNA of the CDR3 is TGTGCCAGCAGCGTCTCCGGGGGGACGACTAGCACAGATACGCAGTATTTT.

The chain has TRBV6-6 and TRBJ2-5; weak D call: TRBD2 (6 bases). The CDR3 contains 14 residues. V lost 5 bases to trimming and J lost 5 bases, with 15 bases between them. Germline loops: CDR1 MNHNY, CDR2 SVGAGI (reference sequence). As DNA, the CDR3 is TGTGCCAGCAGTCCCGGACTAAGTGGGGAGACCCAGTACTTC. Residues: CASSPGLSGETQYF.

This clonotype was detected a few times. A read error is possible here, since a much larger clone lies one base away. In this CDR3 the conserved last residue, phenylalanine or tryptophan, is missing, so a read error is likely. This chain connects TRBV6-5 to TRBJ1-1; D remains unclear. Germline CDR1 reads MNHEY; CDR2 reads SVGAGI. The CDR3 covers 13 residues. V lost 3 bases and J lost 10, with 15 bases in between. CDR3 nucleotides: TGTGCCAGCAGTTATTATCGAGAGTCTGGAGCTTTCATT. This codes for CASSYYRESGAFI.

Comments on this clonotype: The germline gene is not matched at one end of the junction; a read error may be the cause. The chain combines TRBV11-2 with TRBJ2-7, with D hard to call. Germline assignment: CDR1 SGHAT and CDR2 FQNNGV. There are 12 residues in the CDR3. The CDR3 is CVSSAGNYEQYF. The CDR3, as DNA: TGTGTCAGCAGCGCCGGCAATTACGAGCAGTACTTC.

The table lists this clonotype with a count of one. The CDR3 carries no conserved terminal phenylalanine or tryptophan, so it likely arises from a read error. The V and J genes are TRBV20-1 and TRBJ2-1; TRBD2 matches at 8 bases. With V trimmed by 2 bases and J by 2 bases, 8 bases remained unmatched. The length of the CDR3 is 16 residues. Looked up from germline, CDR1 is DFQATT and CDR2 is SNEGSKA (reference sequence). Here the CDR3 reads CSARTSGDNPYNEQFS. The CDR3 region has the DNA TGCAGTGCTAGAACTAGCGGAGATAACCCCTACAATGAGCAGTTCTCC.

For this clonotype: This clone may be a read error of a much larger clone one base away. The chain couples TRBV28 to TRBJ2-7; TRBD1 aligns across 7 bases. Germline V gene sequence: CDR1 MDHEN, CDR2 SYDVKM. Losses at the gene ends were 3 bases for V and 8 bases for J; bases not matched to a gene: 10. The CDR3 length is 14 residues. CDR3 in amino acids: CASSFVQGNDQQYF. The CDR3 DNA reads as TGTGCCAGCAGTTTCGTACAGGGGAATGACCAGCAGTACTTC.

Concerning this clonotype: An end of the junction differs from the germline gene, which may be a read error. This chain connects TRBV20-1 to TRBJ1-2; 8 nucleotides agree with TRBD1. The V gene's germline CDR1 is DFQATT and CDR2 SNEGSKA (reference sequence). This CDR3 has 15 amino acids. DNA of the CDR3: TGCAGTGCAAGATCGACAGGGGTGGGCTCTTATGACTACACCTTC. Protein product: CSARSTGVGSYDYTF.

This clonotype was seen repeatedly, ten times or more. The genes are TRBV12-3 or TRBV12-4 and TRBJ1-5, with D tentatively TRBD1 (5 bases). This CDR3 region has 15 residues. Trimming removed 1 base from V and 6 bases from J, with 13 bases in between. CDR3 in amino acids: CASSLGQGFSQPQHF. The CDR3 DNA reads as TGTGCCAGCAGTTTAGGGCAGGGTTTCAGTCAGCCCCAGCATTTT.

In regard to this clonotype: Mismatch with germline at one junction end may stem from a read error. The chain links TRBV11-2 to TRBJ2-4, with a weak D call TRBD2 (6 bases). CDR1 is SGHAT and CDR2 is FQNNGV in the germline V gene. The CDR3 is made up of 13 amino acids. The CDR3 region has the DNA TGTGACAGCAGCCCGGGGGAAGTGGACATTCATTACTTC. Its protein is CDSSPGEVDIHYF.

As to this clonotype: A much more abundant neighbour one base away suggests this may be a read error. V and J are TRBV28 and TRBJ2-7; possible D gene TRBD2, 6 bases. Looked up from germline, CDR1 is MDHEN and CDR2 is SYDVKM. The CDR3 spans 15 residues. The CDR3: CACSSDGSSSYEQYF. CDR3 DNA sequence: TGTGCCTGCAGTTCGGACGGGAGTAGCTCCTACGAGCAGTACTTC.

This clonotype occurred many times. The V and J genes are TRBV6-5 and TRBJ2-1; D might be TRBD2 (5 bases). V was trimmed by 3 bases and J by 4 bases, leaving 10 bases between them. CDR3 length: 14 amino acids. Per germline, CDR1 MNHEY and CDR2 SVGAGI. The CDR3 loop is CASSYGRGYNEQFF. In DNA, the CDR3 is TGTGCCAGCAGTTATGGCCGCGGGTACAATGAGCAGTTCTTC.

Concerning this clonotype itself: The junction departs from the called germline gene at one end, perhaps through a read error. This rearrangement joins TRBV11-2 to TRBJ2-3; 8 bases line up with TRBD2. The CDR3 has 17 residues. Looked up from germline, CDR1 is SGHAT and CDR2 is FQNNGV. The CDR3 nucleotides are TGTGCCAGCGGCCTGGGGACCAGCGGGGGACGCACAGATACGCATTATTTT. Amino acids: CASGLGTSGGRTDTHYF.

Of note for this clonotype: One junction end does not reproduce the germline sequence, and a read error may be involved. The chain couples TRBV20-1 to TRBJ2-2, with 8 bases lining up with TRBD1. This CDR3 is 13 amino acids long. The germline V gene has CDR1 DFQATT and CDR2 SNEGSKA (reference sequence). CDR3 DNA: TGCAGTGCAAAGCCAGGGGGCATCGGGGAGCTGCTTTTT. It encodes CSAKPGGIGELLF.

As regards this clonotype: The CDR3 does not end in the conserved phenylalanine or tryptophan, so this is likely a read error. The gene calls are TRBV11-2 and TRBJ2-3; D gene ambiguous. V was pared by 7 bases and J by 0 bases, with 5 bases between. The germline CDR1 and CDR2 sequences are SGHAT and FQNNGV. The CDR3 consists of 12 residues. This chain's CDR3 is CASNHSTDTQYL. In DNA, the CDR3 is TGTGCCAGCAACCACAGCACAGATACGCAGTATCTT.

This clonotype has just one count. The junction departs from germline at one end; a sequencing error may be responsible. The gene calls are TRBV20-1 and TRBJ2-7, with TRBD1 matching 8 bases. There are 13 residues in the CDR3. Looked up from germline, CDR1 is DFQATT and CDR2 is SNEGSKA (reference sequence). The CDR3 here is CSASGTGGVEPYF. DNA for the CDR3: TGCAGTGCCTCCGGGACAGGAGGCGTCGAGCCGTACTTC.